Listed below are T cell receptor beta chains from one sample, sequenced in a study of T cells in Graves' hyperthyroidism and ophthalmopathy. TCRdb reprocessed the multiplex PCR reads with MiXCR, giving one entry per CDR3 protein. The table has about 260,000 distinct CDR3 sequences, over 20% seen once; the top ten hold over 55%. Sequencing was performed on blood. The source is a man aged 25-45 years with Graves' ophthalmopathy. CDR3s include the opening cysteine and the closing phenylalanine or tryptophan. A D gene is named only where the DNA matches it firmly. For some rows the clone size is stated as once, few or many, or as a class when expanded; others skip it.

v_gene	j_gene	d_gene	abundance	CDR3nt	CDR3aa
TRBV5-1	TRBJ2-1	TRBD2	.	TGCGCCAGCAGCCCTTCGGGACTAGCGGGAGACTGGACGGCCAATGAGCAGTTCTTC	CASSPSGLAGDWTANEQFF
TRBV28	TRBJ2-7	.	many	TGTGCCAGCGTTGCGCCAGGGCCGGTCTACGAGCAGTACTTC	CASVAPGPVYEQYF
TRBV12-3/TRBV12-4	TRBJ2-1	TRBD2	many	TGTGCCAGCAGTCCTCTATCTAGCGGCCCCTACAATGAGCAGTTCTTC	CASSPLSSGPYNEQFF
TRBV2	TRBJ1-1	TRBD1	.	TGTGCCAGCAGTGAGGGCAGGGGGGTGAACACTGAAGCTTTCTTT	CASSEGRGVNTEAFF
TRBV20-1	TRBJ1-1	.	.	TGCAGTGCGCCCGAATACGGTGCTGAAGCTTTCTTT	CSAPEYGAEAFF
TRBV3-1	TRBJ1-5	.	many	TGTGCCAGCAGCCTAGCATTGGGTCCTGGAGTTCAGCCCCAGCATTTT	CASSLALGPGVQPQHF
TRBV28	TRBJ1-3	.	.	TGTGCCAGCAGCCCTACCTGGACTAGCGGATATTTT	CASSPTWTSGYF
TRBV6-5	TRBJ1-3	.	.	TGTGCCAGCAGTTCCCGCCGCTCTGGAAACACCATATATTTT	CASSSRRSGNTIYF
TRBV11-2	TRBJ2-7	.	.	TGTGCCAGCAGCTTAACCGGCGGCCACTACGAGCAGTACTTC	CASSLTGGHYEQYF
TRBV7-9	TRBJ1-6	.	.	TGTGCCAGCAGCTTAGAGGGGCTCTATAATTCACCCCTCCACTTT	CASSLEGLYNSPLHF
TRBV7-8	TRBJ2-7	TRBD2	.	TGTGCCAGCAGGAAATATATTTCCCCACTAGCGGGATCCGAGCAGTACTTC	CASRKYISPLAGSEQYF
TRBV9	TRBJ2-1	.	.	TGTGCCAGCAGCGTAGACCGATACAATGAGCAGTTCTTC	CASSVDRYNEQFF
TRBV5-1	TRBJ2-1	TRBD2	many	TGCGCCAGCAGCAGGACTAGCGGGACTCGGGACAATGAGCAGTTCTTC	CASSRTSGTRDNEQFF
TRBV5-1	TRBJ2-2	TRBD1	once	TGCGCCAGCACTATCCGCTTGGGACAGGGGGTCACCGGGGAGCTGTTTTTT	CASTIRLGQGVTGELFF
TRBV28	TRBJ1-1	.	few	TGTGCCAGCAGTGAGCCCACGAACACTGAAGCTTTCTTT	CASSEPTNTEAFF
TRBV13	TRBJ1-3	.	few	TGTGCCAGCAGCTTAGTCGGTTTGTCCCGAGCAGACACCATATATTTT	CASSLVGLSRADTIYF
TRBV5-1	TRBJ1-1	TRBD1	few	TGCGCCAGCAGCTTCAGGACAGGGGGAGCCACTGAAGCTTTCTTT	CASSFRTGGATEAFF
TRBV7-3	TRBJ2-3	TRBD2	few	TGTGCCAGCAGCTTAAGCGGGAGTGCAGATACGCAGTATTTT	CASSLSGSADTQYF
TRBV11-2	TRBJ2-1	TRBD1	.	TGTGCCAGCAGCTTGGGGACAGGGTTGAATGAGCAGTTCTTC	CASSLGTGLNEQFF
TRBV28	TRBJ1-2	TRBD1	many	TGTGCCAGCAGTTCCTCGGGACAGACTTACTATGGCTACACCTTC	CASSSSGQTYYGYTF
TRBV7-9	TRBJ2-3	TRBD2	.	TGTGCCAGCAGCACCCGGGGGGAGGGCACAGATACGCAGTATTTT	CASSTRGEGTDTQYF
TRBV12-5	TRBJ1-5	.	many	TGTGCTAGTGGACCGGGAACCAATCAGCCCCAGCATTTT	CASGPGTNQPQHF
TRBV29-1	TRBJ2-2	TRBD1	many	TGCAGCGGCCGACAGGGAACCGGGGAGCTGTTTTTT	CSGRQGTGELFF
TRBV6-5	TRBJ2-1	TRBD2	many	TGTGCCAGCAGTTACTCGACGGCTAGCGGGGTCTACAATGAGCAGTTCTTC	CASSYSTASGVYNEQFF
TRBV30	TRBJ1-1	TRBD1	.	TGTGCCTGGTCAGGGGGGACAGGGGCCTTTATGAACACTGAAGCTTTCTTT	CAWSGGTGAFMNTEAFF
TRBV6-2/TRBV6-3	TRBJ2-5	TRBD2	.	TGTGCCAGCAGTTACTTCCGGGGGGGCCAAGGGACCCAGTACTTC	CASSYFRGGQGTQYF
TRBV7-2	TRBJ2-5	.	.	TGTGCCAGCAGCTTAGAGGGGTGGGCGGAGCAAGAGACCCAGTACTTC	CASSLEGWAEQETQYF
TRBV7-9	TRBJ2-5	TRBD1	.	TGTGCCAGCAGGCAGACCCCGGGACAGGGGAGAGAGACCCAGTACTTC	CASRQTPGQGRETQYF
TRBV18	TRBJ1-4	.	.	TGTGCCAGCTCACCAGGCGGAACTAATGAAAAACTGTTTTTT	CASSPGGTNEKLFF